This T cell receptor (beta chain) was documented in a study of T cells in Graves' hyperthyroidism and ophthalmopathy. Study-wide context: Pretreatment peripheral blood was obtained at initial diagnosis. General study points: Among thyroid clonotypes expanded above 0.001, most also appeared in blood. Stable hyperthyroidism was told apart from ophthalmopathy by a model built on 13 V-J features.

The CDR3 length is 14 residues. After removal of 5 bases from V and 0 bases from J, the junction contained 1 base not matched to a gene. As regards this clonotype: Its antigen is not known.

From RNA transcripts, TCR beta CDR3 regions were amplified. In the first-round RT-PCR of the TCR CDR3, the HTBI primer set was used. TCRdb reanalysed the multiplex PCR reads using MiXCR and keeps one entry per CDR3 protein. The table has around 800,000 distinct CDR3 sequences, roughly 40% seen once; the top ten hold more than 7%. The chain is built from TRBV12-3 or TRBV12-4 and TRBJ1-3, with TRBD1 matching over 7 bases. Input material: blood. The TCR was taken from a man in his late teens or twenties with Graves' hyperthyroidism. The CDR3 reads CASSRQGSGNTIYF. For the CDR3, the DNA is TGTGCCAGCAGTCGACAGGGCTCTGGAAACACCATATATTTT.